Below are 20 T cell receptor beta chains sequenced from a single sample in a study of blood T cell repertoires in COVID-19. The protocol was immunoSEQ multiplex PCR, while the TCRdb copy is restricted to in-frame clones and leaves out a portion. The sample lists around 94,000 clones; about 86% were seen once. The sample was peripheral blood. Receptor source: a man between 60 and 70 years old with acute or convalescent COVID-19.

The chain has TRBV11-2 and TRBJ1-2; D may be TRBD1 (6 bases). The CDR3 totals 16 residues. V lost 5 bases to trimming and J lost 4 bases, with 20 bases between them. Germline V gives CDR1 SGHAT, CDR2 FQNNGV. CDR3 sequence: CASSPRRGGASYGYTF. The CDR3 DNA reads as TGTGCCAGCAGCCCCCGGCGGGGGGGCGCGAGCTATGGCTACACCTTC.

The gene calls are TRBV12-3 or TRBV12-4 and TRBJ2-3; the D is unclear. The CDR3 is 13 amino acids. Trimming left V 5 bases short and J 0 bases short, with 6 bases between. CDR3 in DNA: TGTGCCAGCAGTCTTGGCAGCACAGATACGCAGTATTTT. This sequence encodes CASSLGSTDTQYF.

The chain uses TRBV15 and TRBJ1-5; D is uncertain. The V and J ends lost 0 bases and 10 bases respectively, with 10 bases between them. The CDR3 runs to 13 residues. CDR1 LNHNV and CDR2 YYDKDF come from the germline V gene (reference sequence). The CDR3 coding sequence is TGTGCCACCAGCAGAGAGGCGGGCCAACCCCAGCATTTT. Translation: CATSREAGQPQHF.

The V and J genes are TRBV28 and TRBJ1-1; TRBD1 is a possible D gene (6 bases). The V end was cut by 3 bases, the J end by 1 base, with 9 bases between. Germline assignment: CDR1 MDHEN and CDR2 SYDVKM. This CDR3 is built from 14 residues. CDR3: CASSLRGWNTEAFF. As DNA, the CDR3 is TGTGCCAGCAGTTTGAGGGGGTGGAACACTGAAGCTTTCTTT.

The chain has TRBV6-6 and TRBJ1-2; D remains ambiguous. The CDR3 loop spans 12 amino acids. Trimming shortened V by 6 bases and J by 4 bases, and 9 bases separated the two germline ends. In germline, CDR1 is MNHNY, CDR2 SVGAGI (reference sequence). CDR3 coding DNA: TGTGCCAGCAGCCCCACAAGCTATGGCTACACCTTC. It is translated as CASSPTSYGYTF.

The chain has TRBV24-1 and TRBJ1-2, with D tentatively TRBD1 (5 bases). V gave up 5 bases and J gave up 8 bases, with 11 bases separating them. CDR1 is KGHDR, CDR2 SFDVKD, per germline. This CDR3 has 12 amino acids. In DNA, the CDR3 is TGTGCCACCAGTGCCCCGGGGGACGGCTACACCTTC. Protein sequence: CATSAPGDGYTF.

This chain links TRBV19 with TRBJ2-2, with D tentatively TRBD1 (6 bases). The CDR3 spans 15 residues. Germline V CDR1 and CDR2: LNHDA, SQIVND (reference sequence). The V end was cut by 5 bases, the J end by 4 bases, with 14 bases between. CDR3 bases: TGTGCCAGTAGTTTTTTCTCACAGGGCACCGGGGAGCTGTTTTTT. This encodes CASSFFSQGTGELFF.

V and J are TRBV7-8 and TRBJ1-1; 7 bases are shared with TRBD1. The CDR3 covers 15 residues. The junction had 9 bases not matched to a gene; V was cut back by 5 bases and J by 3 bases. Per the germline V gene, CDR1 is SGHVS and CDR2 is FQNEAQ. The CDR3 is CASSRPGQRHTEAFF. The CDR3 DNA is TGTGCCAGCAGCCGACCGGGACAGAGACACACTGAAGCTTTCTTT.

The J gene is TRBJ1-4, the V gene TRBV6-1; 9 positions match TRBD1. V gave up 7 bases and J gave up 8 bases; unmatched junction bases: 8. Germline V CDR1 and CDR2: MNHNS, SASEGT. This CDR3 is built from 14 residues. CDR3 sequence: CASNPDRGGEKLFF. The DNA for the CDR3 is TGTGCCAGCAATCCGGACAGGGGAGGAGAAAAACTGTTTTTT.

The CDR3: CASSQEQHYGYTF. The CDR3 region has the DNA TGCGCCAGCAGCCAAGAACAACACTATGGCTACACCTTC. The V gene is TRBV4-1, the J gene TRBJ1-2, with D unclear. Germline assignment: CDR1 MGHRA and CDR2 YSYEKL. Deletions cut 0 bases from V and 3 bases from J, with 5 bases between. This CDR3 is 13 amino acids long.

This rearrangement joins TRBV2 to TRBJ2-1; possibly TRBD1 for D (6 bases). V was cut by 4 bases and J by 2 bases, with 12 bases left in between. Germline V lookup: CDR1 SNHLY, CDR2 FYNNEI. The CDR3 totals 15 residues. CDR3 sequence (DNA): TGTGCCAGCAGTGCGGTGGGGGCAACCTACAATGAGCAGTTCTTC. Translation gives CASSAVGATYNEQFF.

A word on this clone: One junction end does not reproduce the germline sequence, and a read error may be involved. The CDR3 is CASSQVQGRQVEF. In nucleotides, the CDR3 is TGCGCCAGCAGCCAAGTGCAGGGGCGCCAGGTTGAGTTC. V usage is TRBV4-3 and J usage is TRBJ2-4, with TRBD1 as a possible D gene (6 bases). Germline V gene sequence: CDR1 LGHNA, CDR2 YSLEER. This CDR3 spans 13 amino acids.

The gene calls are TRBV5-6 and TRBJ2-7; 11 bases line up with TRBD2. The V and J ends lost 4 bases and 4 bases, in that order; junction bases with no gene match: 4. CDR1 is SGHDT, CDR2 YYEEEE, per germline. The CDR3 is 14 amino acids. The DNA for the CDR3 is TGTGCCAGCAGCGCAGGGACTAGCGGTTACGAGCAGTACTTC. This translates into CASSAGTSGYEQYF.

The V call is TRBV30, the J call TRBJ2-7; TRBD2 might be the D (6 bases). CDR1 is GTSNPN, CDR2 SVGIG, per germline (reference sequence). Trimming pared 0 bases from V and 6 bases from J, leaving 18 bases between. CDR3 length: 15 amino acids. The CDR3 reads CAWSVTAAGISEQYF. The CDR3 DNA follows: TGTGCCTGGAGTGTGACAGCGGCGGGGATTTCCGAGCAGTACTTC.

The chain joins TRBV6-5 to TRBJ1-1; D not certain. This CDR3 comprises 14 residues. Germline CDR1 and CDR2: MNHEY and SVGAGI. V lost 2 bases and J lost 11, with 18 bases in between. The CDR3 protein is CASSYREGISGAFF. In nucleotides, the CDR3 is TGTGCCAGCAGTTACAGGGAGGGAATAAGTGGTGCTTTCTTT.

The chain uses TRBV21-1 and TRBJ1-3; the table calls TRBD1, which could not be checked here. TRBV21-1 constitutes a pseudogene. The CDR3 is 17 amino acids. The CDR3 is CASSKVVFRDSRNTIYF. The CDR3 DNA reads as TGTGCCAGCAGCAAAGTAGTATTTAGGGACAGCCGAAACACCATATATTTT.

The chain employs TRBV11-1 and TRBJ2-1; 9 nucleotides line up with TRBD2. The CDR3 spans 15 residues. The germline V gene encodes CDR1 SGHAT and CDR2 FQDESV (reference sequence). The V gene end was trimmed by 2 bases and the J gene end by 4 bases; junction bases not matched to a gene: 3. CDR3 region: CASSLPSGGYNEQFF. In nucleotides, the CDR3 is TGTGCCAGCAGCTTACCCAGCGGGGGGTACAATGAGCAGTTCTTC.

The chain joins TRBV28 to TRBJ1-5; TRBD1 matches 7 bases. With V trimmed by 6 bases and J by 5 bases, 13 bases remained unmatched. The germline CDR1 and CDR2 sequences are MDHEN and SYDVKM. CDR3 length: 16 residues. In nucleotides, the CDR3 is TGTGCCAGCAGATCCCGTCGTCGGGACAGTCATCAGCCCCAGCATTTT. Residues: CASRSRRRDSHQPQHF.

This chain links TRBV28 with TRBJ1-5, with 7 nucleotides matching TRBD1. Germline V gives CDR1 MDHEN, CDR2 SYDVKM. The CDR3 length is 15 residues. Germline trimming cut 6 bases from V and 5 bases from J; bases unmatched to any gene: 10. DNA for the CDR3: TGTGCCAGCAGGGTTGGGACAGTGGGGTATCAGCCCCAGCATTTT. It codes for CASRVGTVGYQPQHF.

CDR3 coding DNA: TGTGCCTGGACGGGATCCGGTGAAAAACTGTTTTTT. Translation gives CAWTGSGEKLFF. The chain links TRBV30 to TRBJ1-4; D uncertain. CDR3 length: 12 residues. V lost 4 bases and J 7 bases, leaving 10 bases between the germline ends. From germline, CDR1 is GTSNPN and CDR2 SVGIG (reference sequence).